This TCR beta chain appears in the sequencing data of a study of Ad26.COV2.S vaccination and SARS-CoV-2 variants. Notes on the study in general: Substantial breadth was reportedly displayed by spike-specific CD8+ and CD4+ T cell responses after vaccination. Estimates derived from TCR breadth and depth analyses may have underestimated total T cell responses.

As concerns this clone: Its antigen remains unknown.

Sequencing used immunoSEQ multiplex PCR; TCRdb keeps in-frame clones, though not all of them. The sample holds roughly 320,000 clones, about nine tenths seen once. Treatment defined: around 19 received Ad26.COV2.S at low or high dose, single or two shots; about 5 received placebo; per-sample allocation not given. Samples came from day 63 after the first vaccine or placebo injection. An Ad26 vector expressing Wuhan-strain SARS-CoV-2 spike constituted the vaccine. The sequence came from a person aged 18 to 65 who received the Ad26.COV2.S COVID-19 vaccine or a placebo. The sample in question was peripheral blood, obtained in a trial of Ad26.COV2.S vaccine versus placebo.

The chain's CDR3 is CASSLGEGTGNTIYF. The CDR3 nucleotides read TGTGCCAGCAGCTTAGGAGAAGGTACTGGAAACACCATATATTTT. The V gene is TRBV7-2, the J gene TRBJ1-3; D call uncertain. CDR3 length: 15 amino acids. Per the germline V gene, CDR1 is SGHTA and CDR2 is FQGNSA. Trimming took off 1 base at V and 2 bases at J, with 9 bases between the two ends.